This T cell receptor beta chain comes out of a study of regulatory T cells in long-lasting Graves disease. At the level of the study: Graves' patients with a new diagnosis had received antithyroid drugs under 3 months.

Indicated time point: newly diagnosed GD, antithyroid drugs for less than 3 months. After RNA was extracted from PBMCs, the TCR library was made from it. Under American Thyroid Association guidelines, Graves' disease was diagnosed. V was shortened by 1 base and J by 7 bases, with 13 bases between the two germline ends. The CDR3 runs to 13 residues. Germline-derived CDR1 and CDR2 are DFQATT and SNEGSKA (reference sequence). Combining iRepertoire HTBI primers with Arm-PCR of CDR3 regions, the authors built TCR beta libraries. In TCRdb, the multiplex PCR reads were re-called with MiXCR into one record per CDR3 protein. The sample consists of roughly 320,000 distinct CDR3 sequences, approximately 16% of them appearing once. This clonotype was observed many times. As yet, its antigen is unknown. Study findings and constraints: Favoring TRBV28, TRBJ1-2 and TRBJ2-5 was a feature seen in persistent disease.

The data also belong to a second study, concerning T cells in Graves' hyperthyroidism and ophthalmopathy. That source notes: The primer set for the first-round RT-PCR of the TCR CDR3 was HTBI.

The material sequenced was peripheral blood mononuclear cells (PBMCs), taken at new diagnosis, from a patient treated with antithyroid drugs. This chain connects TRBV20-1 to TRBJ1-2; D gene unclear. This TCR was sampled from a man aged 40-55 years with Graves disease. The CDR3 sequence: CSARGPNSPGYTF. The CDR3 nucleotides read TGCAGTGCTAGAGGTCCCAACTCCCCTGGCTACACCTTC.